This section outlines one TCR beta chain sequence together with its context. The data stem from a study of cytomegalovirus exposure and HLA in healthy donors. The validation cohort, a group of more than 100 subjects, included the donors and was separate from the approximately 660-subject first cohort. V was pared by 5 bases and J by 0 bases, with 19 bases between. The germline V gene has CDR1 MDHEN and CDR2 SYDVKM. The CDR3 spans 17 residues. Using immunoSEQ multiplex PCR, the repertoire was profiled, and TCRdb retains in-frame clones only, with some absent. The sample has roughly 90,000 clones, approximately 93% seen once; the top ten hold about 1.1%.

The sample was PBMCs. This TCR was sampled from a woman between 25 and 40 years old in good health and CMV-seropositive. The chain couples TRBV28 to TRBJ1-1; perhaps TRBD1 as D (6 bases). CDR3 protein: CASSQDSSLVMNTEAFF. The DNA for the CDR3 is TGTGCCAGCAGTCAGGACAGCTCGTTAGTTATGAACACTGAAGCTTTCTTT.